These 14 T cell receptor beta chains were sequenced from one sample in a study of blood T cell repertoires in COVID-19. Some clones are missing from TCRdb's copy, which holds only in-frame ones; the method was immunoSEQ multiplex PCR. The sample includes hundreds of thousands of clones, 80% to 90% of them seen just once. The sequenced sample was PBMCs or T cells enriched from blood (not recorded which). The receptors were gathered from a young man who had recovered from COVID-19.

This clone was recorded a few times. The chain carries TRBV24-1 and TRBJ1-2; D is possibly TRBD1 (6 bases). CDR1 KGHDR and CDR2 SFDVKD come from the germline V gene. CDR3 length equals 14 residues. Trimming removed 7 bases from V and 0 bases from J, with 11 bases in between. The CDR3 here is CATSQQGTNYGYTF. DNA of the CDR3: TGTGCCACCAGCCAACAGGGAACTAACTATGGCTACACCTTC.

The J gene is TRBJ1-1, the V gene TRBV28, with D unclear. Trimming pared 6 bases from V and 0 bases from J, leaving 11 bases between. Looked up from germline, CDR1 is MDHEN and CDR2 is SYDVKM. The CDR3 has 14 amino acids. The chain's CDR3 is CASRVQYMNTEAFF. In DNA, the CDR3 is TGTGCCAGCAGGGTCCAGTACATGAACACTGAAGCTTTCTTT. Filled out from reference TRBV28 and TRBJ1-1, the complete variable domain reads DVKVTQSSRYLVKRTGEKVFLECVQDMDHENMFWYRQDPGLGLRLIYFSYDVKMKEKGDIPEGYSVSREKKERFSLILESASTNQTSMYLCASRVQYMNTEAFFGQGTRLTVV.

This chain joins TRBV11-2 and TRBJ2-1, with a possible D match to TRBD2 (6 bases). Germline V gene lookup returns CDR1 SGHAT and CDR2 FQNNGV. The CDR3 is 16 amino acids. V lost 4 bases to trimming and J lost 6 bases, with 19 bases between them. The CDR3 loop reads CASSSQTRVGGNEQFF. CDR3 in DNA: TGTGCCAGCAGCTCCCAGACCAGGGTGGGGGGCAATGAGCAGTTCTTC.

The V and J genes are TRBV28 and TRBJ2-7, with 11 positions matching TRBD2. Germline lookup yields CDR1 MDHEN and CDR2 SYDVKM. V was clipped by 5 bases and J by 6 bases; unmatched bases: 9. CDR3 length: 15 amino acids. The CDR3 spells CASSPQTSGSSEQYF. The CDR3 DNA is TGTGCCAGCAGTCCCCAAACTAGCGGGAGCTCCGAGCAGTACTTC.

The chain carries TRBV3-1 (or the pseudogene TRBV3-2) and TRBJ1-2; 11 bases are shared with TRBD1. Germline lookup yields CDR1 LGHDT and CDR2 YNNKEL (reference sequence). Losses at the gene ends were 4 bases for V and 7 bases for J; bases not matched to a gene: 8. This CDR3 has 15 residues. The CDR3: CASSLPGQGGGGYTF. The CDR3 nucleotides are TGTGCCAGCAGCCTACCGGGACAGGGGGGAGGTGGCTACACCTTC.

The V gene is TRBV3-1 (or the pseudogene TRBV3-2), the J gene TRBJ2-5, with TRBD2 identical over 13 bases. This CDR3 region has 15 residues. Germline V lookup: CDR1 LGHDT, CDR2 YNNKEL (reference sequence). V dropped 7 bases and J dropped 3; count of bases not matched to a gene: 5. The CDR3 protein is CASILAGGLEETQYF. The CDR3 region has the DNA TGTGCCAGCATACTAGCGGGGGGGCTGGAAGAGACCCAGTACTTC.

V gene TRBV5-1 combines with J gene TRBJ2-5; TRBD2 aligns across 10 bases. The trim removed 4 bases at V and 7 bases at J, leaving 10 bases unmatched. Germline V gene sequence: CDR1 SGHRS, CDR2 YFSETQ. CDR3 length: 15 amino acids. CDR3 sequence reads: CASSGGTSEEVTQYF. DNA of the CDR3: TGCGCCAGCAGCGGCGGGACTAGCGAGGAAGTGACCCAGTACTTC.

The CDR3 nucleotides read TGCGCCAGCAGCCAATCACAGGGTTCCTCTGGAAACACCATATATTTT. It encodes CASSQSQGSSGNTIYF. The V gene is TRBV4-1, the J gene TRBJ1-3, with D perhaps matching TRBD1 (6 bases). Trimming pared 2 bases from V and 0 bases from J, leaving 11 bases between. The CDR3 runs to 16 residues. Germline values: CDR1 MGHRA, CDR2 YSYEKL.

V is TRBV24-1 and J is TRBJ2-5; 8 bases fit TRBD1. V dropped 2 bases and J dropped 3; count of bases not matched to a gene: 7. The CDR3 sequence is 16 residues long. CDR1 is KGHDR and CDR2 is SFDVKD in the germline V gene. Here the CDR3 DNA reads TGTGCCACCAGTGATTACCGAGCGACAGGGGAAGAGACCCAGTACTTC. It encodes CATSDYRATGEETQYF.

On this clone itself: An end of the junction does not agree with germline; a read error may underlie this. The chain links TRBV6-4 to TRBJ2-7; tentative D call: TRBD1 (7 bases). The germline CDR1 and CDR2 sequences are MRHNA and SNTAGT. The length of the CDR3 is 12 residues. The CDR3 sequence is CRGAGAAYEQYF. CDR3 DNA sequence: TGCAGGGGGGCAGGGGCAGCCTACGAGCAGTACTTC.

CDR3 protein: CASSPPESYSNQPQHF. DNA of the CDR3: TGTGCCAGCAGCCCTCCGGAGAGTTATAGCAATCAGCCCCAGCATTTT. The rearrangement links TRBV28 to TRBJ1-5; D is unresolved. Germline lookup yields CDR1 MDHEN and CDR2 SYDVKM. CDR3 length equals 16 residues. The V and J ends lost 6 bases and 0 bases respectively, with 15 bases between them. Full variable domain (remainder filled in from reference TRBV28 and TRBJ1-5): DVKVTQSSRYLVKRTGEKVFLECVQDMDHENMFWYRQDPGLGLRLIYFSYDVKMKEKGDIPEGYSVSREKKERFSLILESASTNQTSMYLCASSPPESYSNQPQHFGDGTRLSIL.

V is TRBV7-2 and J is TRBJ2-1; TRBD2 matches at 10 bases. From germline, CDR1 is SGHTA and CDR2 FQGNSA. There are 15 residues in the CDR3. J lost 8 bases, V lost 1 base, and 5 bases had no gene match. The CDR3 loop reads CASSLVAGGVYEQFF. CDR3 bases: TGTGCCAGCAGCTTAGTAGCGGGGGGAGTTTATGAGCAGTTCTTC.

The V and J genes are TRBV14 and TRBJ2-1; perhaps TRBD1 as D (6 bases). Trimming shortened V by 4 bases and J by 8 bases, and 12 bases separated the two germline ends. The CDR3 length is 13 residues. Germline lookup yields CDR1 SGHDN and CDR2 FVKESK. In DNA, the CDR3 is TGTGCCAGCAGCCCCGTGGGGGCTCATGAGCAGTTCTTC. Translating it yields CASSPVGAHEQFF. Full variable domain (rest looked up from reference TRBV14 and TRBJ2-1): EAGVTQFPSHSVIEKGQTVTLRCDPISGHDNLYWYRRVMGKEIKFLLHFVKESKQDESGMPNNRFLAERTGGTYSTLKVQPAELEDSGVYFCASSPVGAHEQFFGPGTRLTVL.

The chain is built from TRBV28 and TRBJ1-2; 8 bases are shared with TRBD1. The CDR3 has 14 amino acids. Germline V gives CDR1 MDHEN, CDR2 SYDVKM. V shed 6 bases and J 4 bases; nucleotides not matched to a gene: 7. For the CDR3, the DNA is TGTGCCAGCAGGCGACAGGGGACGGGCTATGGCTACACCTTC. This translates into CASRRQGTGYGYTF.